One TCR beta chain is described in this entry. This clone was counted a few times. Its antigen is unknown. No base qualities exist here, and no much larger clone lies one base off it. The data are from a study of persistence of HIV-infected CD4 T cells (dated by TCRdb to 2019 to 2021). Notes on the research overall: The median time the participants had spent on suppressive ART was 7 to 9 years. The TCR cluster analysis across participants included under ten participants for CMV and roughly seven participants for Gag. Anti-CD3/anti-CD28 stimulation activated a higher proportion of cells, with a lower memory fraction, than antigen stimulation. The study isolated CMV- and HIV-1 Gag-responding CD4+ T cells from ART-treated individuals to examine antigen-driven clonal expansion of HIV-1-infected cells. Peripheral blood samples of up to about 200 mL were collected at multiple time points, except for a couple of participants, who underwent leukapheresis at a single time point. TCRbeta sequencing assessed the clonality of all cells in each sorted population, while proviral sequencing assessed the clonality of infected cells. The paper's findings and limits, for the study overall: Restriction of bulk TCR analyses to the rare CMV-responding cells that actually carried HIV-1 proviruses was not possible. Enrichment of degenerate expanded CDR3beta sequences was found in antigen-responding cells, suggesting convergent selection of CD4+ responses to CMV and Gag. TCRbeta richness in CMV- and Gag-responding cells was significantly lower than in anti-CD3/anti-CD28-responding cells; CMV-responding cells had higher oligoclonality than CD3/CD28-stimulated and Gag-responding cells. Only a small number of individuals took part in the study, and the range of antigens tested was limited. TCR oligoclonality correlated with proviral oligoclonality within the same sorted populations.

The sample's treatment or condition label is to be understood as: suppressive antiretroviral therapy. Cells were stimulated with anti-CD3/anti-CD28 magnetic beads as a nonspecific positive control representing the CD4+ T cell repertoire. Responding CD4+ T cells were sorted by upregulation of both CD40 ligand and CD69. Participants were HIV-1-infected adults who started suppressive ART during chronic infection. For at least 4 years, the participants' plasma HIV-1 RNA had been undetectable, below 50 copies/mL. To be included, participants needed a CD4+ T cell count above 400 cells/uL and a positive CMV serology. Before stimulation, PBMCs were isolated using density centrifugation and depleted of CD8+ T cells. Stimulation of CD8-depleted PBMCs was carried out for about 19 hours with anti-CD28/CD49d costimulation, CD40-blocking antibody and enfuvirtide, to prevent new infections. Sorting was done on either a Beckman Coulter MoFlo Legacy or an XDP sorter, and propidium iodide was used to exclude dead cells. Genomic DNA was extracted with the QIAamp DNA Mini Kit for samples above one million cells, otherwise with the Quick-DNA Microprep Kit.

The cysteine opens and the phenylalanine closes a CDR3 of 14 amino acids. CDR3 DNA only is kept here, 42 bases in frame from base 1. Between the V and J ends, shortened by 5 bases and 4 bases respectively, the junction contains 14 bases. Taken from the germline V gene, the CDR1 and CDR2 loops are MNHEY and SVGAGI. The immunoSEQ hsTCRB assay version 4, run in survey mode, was used to sequence TCRbeta repertoires from genomic DNA. Genomic DNA was diluted to roughly 9.3 ng/uL, and up to about 1 ug per sample was used for TCRbeta sequencing. Processing in the source paper ran as follows. TCRbeta data analysis was done in ImmunoSeq Analyzer 3.0, and diversity was calculated on productive nucleotide rearrangements. Using the Immunarch R package, the improved Chao index served to estimate lower-bound TCR diversity and the Gini coefficient served to estimate clonality. When different nucleotide rearrangements encoded the same CDR3beta amino acid sequence, each rearrangement was treated as a distinct clonotype. TCRbeta sequences significantly enriched in antigen-responding cells relative to anti-CD3/anti-CD28-activated cells were identified by differential abundance analysis. GLIPH2 clustered TCRs by predicted peptide-MHC specificity, both within individual participants and across merged participant data sets. TCRdb's version of the immuneACCESS table is confined to in-frame rearrangements and falls short of the full clone set. An unresolved V gene accounts for under half of the shortfall where checked; the remainder is of unknown origin. V and J calls and clone size are as listed in that table; D and trimming were resolved from the DNA. The sample contains about 43,000 clones, roughly 90% of them found a single time. The top ten hold 1% of the sample.

Sequenced here: CD4+ T cells sorted from PBMCs after 18-hour stimulation, sampled from a patient who received antiretroviral therapy. This specimen's cell subset or site label, per the study, means: CD40L+CD69+ CD4 T cells responding to anti-CD3/anti-CD28 beads, representing the overall repertoire. The chain is assembled from TRBV6-5 and TRBJ1-1; no D segment can be confidently identified. The clonotype originates from an adult man with HIV who was CMV-seropositive. The DNA sequence is TGTGCCAGCAGTAGACTTGATCCGGCCACTGAAGCTTTCTTT. Translated, it gives CASSRLDPATEAFF.